The rows below give T cell receptor beta chains drawn from one sample of a study of cytomegalovirus exposure and HLA in healthy donors. Only in-frame clones appear in the TCRdb table, and some are missing; sequencing was by immunoSEQ multiplex PCR. The repertoire holds 170,000 or so clones, with 84% as singletons. The sequenced sample consisted of PBMCs. All receptors come from a man aged 18 to 29 in good health and CMV-seronegative. Both conserved end residues are part of each CDR3. The order of the fields is V gene, clone size, D gene, J gene, CDR3 protein, CDR3 DNA. A D gene is named only where the DNA matches it firmly. Size tells how often a clone was seen (once, few, many) or the class of an expanded clone, and some rows leave it out.

v_call: TRBV4-2
clone_size: -
d_call: TRBD2
j_call: TRBJ2-3
cdr3_aa: CASSQDTGGVTDTQYF
cdr3_nt: TGTGCCAGCAGCCAAGACACGGGGGGAGTCACAGATACGCAGTATTTT

v_call: TRBV6-6
clone_size: few
d_call: -
j_call: TRBJ2-7
cdr3_aa: CASTASGTEVGEQYF
cdr3_nt: TGTGCCAGCACCGCCTCCGGGACTGAGGTAGGCGAGCAGTACTTC

v_call: TRBV29-1
clone_size: -
d_call: -
j_call: TRBJ2-1
cdr3_aa: CSVEERRNEQFF
cdr3_nt: TGCAGCGTTGAAGAAAGGCGGAATGAGCAGTTCTTC

v_call: TRBV7-9
clone_size: -
d_call: -
j_call: TRBJ1-3
cdr3_aa: CASSSGLSGNTIYF
cdr3_nt: TGTGCCAGCAGTTCAGGTCTCTCTGGAAACACCATATATTTT

v_call: TRBV5-1
clone_size: -
d_call: TRBD1
j_call: TRBJ1-1
cdr3_aa: CASSPGTGANTEAFF
cdr3_nt: TGCGCCAGCAGCCCGGGGACAGGTGCGAACACTGAAGCTTTCTTT

v_call: TRBV5-6
clone_size: -
d_call: -
j_call: TRBJ1-1
cdr3_aa: CASSLLNAEAFF
cdr3_nt: TGTGCCAGCAGCTTGTTAAATGCTGAAGCTTTCTTT

v_call: TRBV4-1
clone_size: -
d_call: -
j_call: TRBJ1-2
cdr3_aa: CASSQDTGGGAVYGYTF
cdr3_nt: TGCGCCAGCAGCCAAGATACAGGAGGAGGGGCCGTCTATGGCTACACCTTC

v_call: TRBV7-9
clone_size: -
d_call: -
j_call: TRBJ2-2
cdr3_aa: CASSFIVGQGDGTGELFF
cdr3_nt: TGTGCCAGCAGCTTCATCGTGGGGCAGGGCGACGGCACCGGGGAGCTGTTTTTT

v_call: TRBV9
clone_size: -
d_call: TRBD2
j_call: TRBJ2-2
cdr3_aa: CASSSTGGTGELFF
cdr3_nt: TGTGCCAGCAGCTCCACGGGAGGGACCGGGGAGCTGTTTTTT

v_call: TRBV9
clone_size: -
d_call: TRBD2
j_call: TRBJ2-3
cdr3_aa: CASSVSGSGSTDTQYF
cdr3_nt: TGTGCCAGCAGCGTATCAGGTAGCGGGAGCACAGATACGCAGTATTTT

v_call: TRBV6-1
clone_size: once
d_call: -
j_call: TRBJ2-5
cdr3_aa: CASGRDNARETQYF
cdr3_nt: TGTGCCAGCGGCCGGGACAACGCTCGAGAGACCCAGTACTTC

v_call: TRBV28
clone_size: -
d_call: -
j_call: TRBJ1-5
cdr3_aa: CASRLSYQPQHF
cdr3_nt: TGTGCCAGCAGACTATCTTATCAGCCCCAGCATTTT

v_call: TRBV28
clone_size: -
d_call: -
j_call: TRBJ1-3
cdr3_aa: CASSLKYRVESGNTIYF
cdr3_nt: TGTGCCAGCAGTTTGAAGTACAGGGTCGAATCTGGAAACACCATATATTTT

v_call: TRBV5-6
clone_size: -
d_call: TRBD2
j_call: TRBJ2-1
cdr3_aa: CASSQLAGGNNEQFF
cdr3_nt: TGTGCCAGCAGCCAACTAGCGGGGGGTAATAATGAGCAGTTCTTC

v_call: TRBV19
clone_size: -
d_call: TRBD2
j_call: TRBJ2-1
cdr3_aa: CASSIQTSGSNEQFF
cdr3_nt: TGTGCCAGTAGTATTCAGACTAGCGGGAGCAATGAGCAGTTCTTC

v_call: TRBV29-1
clone_size: -
d_call: TRBD2
j_call: TRBJ2-5
cdr3_aa: CSVDSSGRTETQYF
cdr3_nt: TGCAGCGTTGATTCTAGCGGGAGGACAGAGACCCAGTACTTC

v_call: TRBV29-1
clone_size: -
d_call: -
j_call: TRBJ2-7
cdr3_aa: CSVESAGAYEQYF
cdr3_nt: TGCAGCGTTGAATCCGCAGGCGCCTACGAGCAGTACTTC

v_call: TRBV10-3
clone_size: -
d_call: TRBD2
j_call: TRBJ2-1
cdr3_aa: CAISGGGYNEQFF
cdr3_nt: TGTGCCATCAGTGGCGGGGGGTACAATGAGCAGTTCTTC

v_call: TRBV18
clone_size: -
d_call: -
j_call: TRBJ1-1
cdr3_aa: CASSPTGQLNTEAFF
cdr3_nt: TGTGCCAGCTCACCTACCGGACAGCTGAACACTGAAGCTTTCTTT

v_call: TRBV5-1
clone_size: once
d_call: TRBD1
j_call: TRBJ1-5
cdr3_aa: CASSQTGDSQPQHF
cdr3_nt: TGCGCCAGCAGCCAGACAGGGGATAGCCAGCCCCAGCATTTT

v_call: TRBV9
clone_size: -
d_call: TRBD2
j_call: TRBJ2-1
cdr3_aa: CASSVASGRHNEQFF
cdr3_nt: TGTGCCAGCAGCGTAGCAAGCGGGAGGCACAATGAGCAGTTCTTC

v_call: TRBV7-2
clone_size: -
d_call: TRBD1
j_call: TRBJ1-2
cdr3_aa: CASSLGDRGIGYTF
cdr3_nt: TGTGCCAGCAGCTTAGGTGACAGGGGGATTGGCTACACCTTC

v_call: TRBV29-1
clone_size: -
d_call: TRBD1
j_call: TRBJ1-1
cdr3_aa: CSVERGRVNTEAFF
cdr3_nt: TGCAGCGTTGAGAGGGGGCGCGTGAACACTGAAGCTTTCTTT

v_call: TRBV6-5
clone_size: once
d_call: -
j_call: TRBJ1-1
cdr3_aa: CASSFVGLMNTEAFF
cdr3_nt: TGTGCCAGCAGTTTTGTCGGACTCATGAACACTGAAGCTTTCTTT

v_call: TRBV30
clone_size: -
d_call: -
j_call: TRBJ2-7
cdr3_aa: CAWRRGQTYEQYF
cdr3_nt: TGTGCCTGGAGGAGGGGACAAACCTACGAGCAGTACTTC

v_call: TRBV9
clone_size: -
d_call: TRBD1
j_call: TRBJ2-7
cdr3_aa: CASSKGTGSEQYF
cdr3_nt: TGTGCCAGCAGCAAAGGGACAGGGAGCGAGCAGTACTTC

v_call: TRBV7-8
clone_size: once
d_call: TRBD2
j_call: TRBJ2-7
cdr3_aa: CASSLQAGAYEQYF
cdr3_nt: TGTGCCAGCAGCTTACAAGCGGGAGCTTACGAGCAGTACTTC

v_call: TRBV6-1
clone_size: -
d_call: TRBD1
j_call: TRBJ1-2
cdr3_aa: CASSAPDRDVYGYTF
cdr3_nt: TGTGCCAGCAGTGCCCCGGACAGGGACGTCTATGGCTACACCTTC

v_call: TRBV7-9
clone_size: -
d_call: -
j_call: TRBJ1-3
cdr3_aa: CASSLAVNTIYF
cdr3_nt: TGTGCCAGCAGCTTAGCCGTAAACACCATATATTTT

v_call: TRBV28
clone_size: -
d_call: TRBD2
j_call: TRBJ2-7
cdr3_aa: CASSLSLAGREQYF
cdr3_nt: TGTGCCAGCAGTTTATCCCTAGCGGGACGCGAGCAGTACTTC

v_call: TRBV7-9
clone_size: -
d_call: -
j_call: TRBJ1-1
cdr3_aa: CASSFSGTEAFF
cdr3_nt: TGTGCCAGCAGCTTTTCGGGGACTGAAGCTTTCTTT

v_call: TRBV5-4
clone_size: -
d_call: -
j_call: TRBJ1-2
cdr3_aa: CASSLQGASRYGYTF
cdr3_nt: TGTGCCAGCAGCTTACAGGGAGCCTCGCGGTATGGCTACACCTTC

v_call: TRBV27
clone_size: once
d_call: TRBD1
j_call: TRBJ1-2
cdr3_aa: CASSPSQGANYGYTF
cdr3_nt: TGTGCCAGCAGTCCATCACAGGGGGCGAACTATGGCTACACCTTC

v_call: TRBV7-3
clone_size: -
d_call: -
j_call: TRBJ2-3
cdr3_aa: CASSLSLAPDTQYF
cdr3_nt: TGTGCCAGCAGCTTATCGCTAGCCCCAGATACGCAGTATTTT

v_call: TRBV7-8
clone_size: -
d_call: -
j_call: TRBJ1-6
cdr3_aa: CASSLEVRTSNSPLHF
cdr3_nt: TGTGCCAGCAGCTTAGAAGTACGGACATCCAATTCACCCCTCCACTTT

v_call: TRBV5-4
clone_size: -
d_call: -
j_call: TRBJ1-2
cdr3_aa: CASRGRGAPNYGYTF
cdr3_nt: TGTGCCAGCAGGGGGAGGGGGGCGCCGAACTATGGCTACACCTTC

v_call: TRBV6-1
clone_size: once
d_call: TRBD2
j_call: TRBJ2-7
cdr3_aa: CASSTKTSGNYEQYF
cdr3_nt: TGTGCCAGCAGTACCAAGACTAGCGGGAACTACGAGCAGTACTTC

v_call: TRBV7-9
clone_size: few
d_call: -
j_call: TRBJ1-1
cdr3_aa: CASISREAGRTEAFF
cdr3_nt: TGTGCCAGCATAAGCCGGGAGGCCGGACGCACTGAAGCTTTCTTT

v_call: TRBV4-1
clone_size: once
d_call: -
j_call: TRBJ2-1
cdr3_aa: CASSQDPNTGEQFF
cdr3_nt: TGCGCCAGCAGCCAAGATCCCAATACTGGTGAGCAGTTCTTC

v_call: TRBV19
clone_size: -
d_call: TRBD1
j_call: TRBJ2-1
cdr3_aa: CASSKGTEGNDEQFF
cdr3_nt: TGTGCCAGTAGTAAGGGGACAGAGGGGAATGATGAGCAGTTCTTC

v_call: TRBV5-4
clone_size: -
d_call: -
j_call: TRBJ1-2
cdr3_aa: CASSLRGPNYGYTF
cdr3_nt: TGTGCCAGCAGCTTGCGGGGTCCTAACTATGGCTACACCTTC

v_call: TRBV28
clone_size: -
d_call: TRBD1
j_call: TRBJ2-7
cdr3_aa: CASRGGTGIYEQYF
cdr3_nt: TGTGCCAGCAGGGGCGGGACAGGGATATACGAGCAGTACTTC

v_call: TRBV4-3
clone_size: -
d_call: -
j_call: TRBJ1-5
cdr3_aa: CASSQDLNQPQHF
cdr3_nt: TGCGCCAGCAGCCAGGACTTAAATCAGCCCCAGCATTTT

v_call: TRBV19
clone_size: -
d_call: -
j_call: TRBJ1-5
cdr3_aa: CASIGARSSNQPQHF
cdr3_nt: TGTGCCAGTATAGGGGCAAGATCGAGCAATCAGCCCCAGCATTTT

v_call: TRBV7-2
clone_size: -
d_call: -
j_call: TRBJ2-1
cdr3_aa: CASSLNRMEGQNNEQFF
cdr3_nt: TGTGCCAGCAGCTTAAACAGGATGGAGGGGCAAAACAATGAGCAGTTCTTC

v_call: TRBV5-1
clone_size: -
d_call: TRBD2
j_call: TRBJ2-5
cdr3_aa: CASSFSGGQETQYF
cdr3_nt: TGCGCCAGCAGCTTTAGCGGGGGGCAAGAGACCCAGTACTTC